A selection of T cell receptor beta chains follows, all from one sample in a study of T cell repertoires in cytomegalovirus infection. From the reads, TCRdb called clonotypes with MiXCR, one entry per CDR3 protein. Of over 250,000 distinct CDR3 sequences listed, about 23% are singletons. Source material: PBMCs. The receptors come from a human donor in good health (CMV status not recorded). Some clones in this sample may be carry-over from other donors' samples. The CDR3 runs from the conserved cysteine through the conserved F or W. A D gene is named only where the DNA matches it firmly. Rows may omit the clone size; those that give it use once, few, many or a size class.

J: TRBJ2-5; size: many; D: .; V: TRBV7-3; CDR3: CASSFGREETQYF; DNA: TGTGCCAGCAGCTTCGGCAGGGAAGAGACCCAGTACTTC
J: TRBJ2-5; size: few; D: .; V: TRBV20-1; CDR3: CSARDNWGTETQYF; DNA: TGCAGTGCTAGAGATAATTGGGGGACTGAGACCCAGTACTTC
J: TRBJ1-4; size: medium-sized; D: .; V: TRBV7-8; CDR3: CASSPGVPTNEKLFF; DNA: TGTGCCAGCAGCCCAGGGGTACCAACTAATGAAAAACTGTTTTTT
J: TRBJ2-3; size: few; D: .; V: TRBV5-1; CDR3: CASSLARGAGTDTQYF; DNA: TGCGCCAGCAGCTTGGCCCGGGGGGCCGGCACAGATACGCAGTATTTT
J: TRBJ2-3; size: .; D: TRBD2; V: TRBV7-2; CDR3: CASSRRERGTDTQYF; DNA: TGTGCCAGCAGCCGGCGGGAGCGGGGCACAGATACGCAGTATTTT
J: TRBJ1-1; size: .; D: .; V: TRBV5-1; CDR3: CASSLGVENTEAFF; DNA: TGCGCCAGCAGCTTGGGGGTAGAGAACACTGAAGCTTTCTTT
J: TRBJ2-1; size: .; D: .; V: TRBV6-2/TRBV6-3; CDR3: CASRSGPGNEQFF; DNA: TGTGCCAGCAGATCGGGACCCGGCAATGAGCAGTTCTTC
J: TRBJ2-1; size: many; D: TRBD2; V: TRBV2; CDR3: CAIGGSGGSWGQFF; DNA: TGTGCCATCGGGGGTAGCGGGGGTTCTTGGGGGCAGTTCTTC
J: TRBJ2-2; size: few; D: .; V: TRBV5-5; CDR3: CASSSGPLTGELFF; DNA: TGTGCCAGCAGCTCGGGACCCCTCACCGGGGAGCTGTTTTTT
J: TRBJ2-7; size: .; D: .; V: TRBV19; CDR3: CASSIVTGYEQYF; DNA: TGTGCCAGTAGTATAGTGACGGGTTACGAGCAGTACTTC
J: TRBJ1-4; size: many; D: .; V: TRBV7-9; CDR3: CAGGFNEKLFF; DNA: TGTGCCGGGGGGTTTAATGAAAAACTGTTTTTT
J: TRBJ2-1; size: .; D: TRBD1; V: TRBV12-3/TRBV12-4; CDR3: CASSMTGGGSSQFF; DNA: TGTGCCAGCAGTATGACAGGGGGCGGATCCTCGCAGTTCTTC
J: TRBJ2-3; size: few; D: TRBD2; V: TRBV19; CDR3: CASTLGAGGTTDTQYF; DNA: TGTGCCAGTACCCTCGGAGCGGGGGGGACCACAGATACGCAGTATTTT
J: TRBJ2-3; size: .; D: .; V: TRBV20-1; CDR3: CSARVKGVLFTQYF; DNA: TGCAGTGCTAGGGTCAAGGGCGTCCTTTTCACGCAGTATTTT
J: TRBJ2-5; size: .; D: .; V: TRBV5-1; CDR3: CASSFLGALQETQYF; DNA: TGCGCCAGCAGCTTTCTTGGTGCCCTTCAAGAGACCCAGTACTTC
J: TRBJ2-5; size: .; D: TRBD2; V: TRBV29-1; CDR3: CSVEDPSGVQETQYF; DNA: TGCAGCGTTGAAGATCCTAGCGGTGTCCAAGAGACCCAGTACTTC
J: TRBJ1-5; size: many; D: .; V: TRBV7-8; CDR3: CASSLEDPTWAQPQHF; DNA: TGTGCCAGCAGCTTAGAAGATCCAACCTGGGCTCAGCCCCAGCATTTT
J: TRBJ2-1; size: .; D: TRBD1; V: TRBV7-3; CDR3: CASRRTGDLLSSYNEQFF; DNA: TGTGCCAGCAGAAGGACAGGGGACTTACTTAGCTCCTACAATGAGCAGTTCTTC
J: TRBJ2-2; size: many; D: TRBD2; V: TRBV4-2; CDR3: CASSQGLAGGTGELFF; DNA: TGTGCCAGCAGCCAAGGACTAGCGGGGGGCACCGGGGAGCTGTTTTTT
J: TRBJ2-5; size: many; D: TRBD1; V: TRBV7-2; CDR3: CASSLDRGQETQYF; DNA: TGTGCCAGCAGCCTGGACAGGGGGCAAGAGACCCAGTACTTC
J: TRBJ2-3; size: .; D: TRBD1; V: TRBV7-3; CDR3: CASSSDRGISDTQYF; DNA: TGTGCCAGCAGCTCGGACAGGGGAATTTCAGATACGCAGTATTTT
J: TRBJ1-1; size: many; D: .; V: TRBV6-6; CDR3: CASSYSLQGMNTEAFF; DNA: TGTGCCAGCAGTTACTCACTCCAGGGGATGAACACTGAAGCTTTCTTT
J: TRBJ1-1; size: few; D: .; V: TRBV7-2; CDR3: CASSFGLRAEAFF; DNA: TGTGCCAGCAGCTTTGGCCTTCGGGCTGAAGCTTTCTTT
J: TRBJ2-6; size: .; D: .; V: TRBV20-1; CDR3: CSARPNSGANVLTF; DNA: TGCAGTGCTAGACCCAACTCTGGGGCCAACGTCCTGACTTTC
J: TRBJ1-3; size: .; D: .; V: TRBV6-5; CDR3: CASRRVSGNTIYF; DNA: TGTGCCAGCAGGCGGGTTTCTGGAAACACCATATATTTT
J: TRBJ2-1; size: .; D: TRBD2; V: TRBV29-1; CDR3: CSVPASGRVSSYNEQFF; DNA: TGCAGCGTCCCGGCTAGCGGGAGGGTAAGCTCCTACAATGAGCAGTTCTTC
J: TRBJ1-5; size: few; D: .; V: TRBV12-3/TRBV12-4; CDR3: CASSWGRYQPQHF; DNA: TGTGCCAGCAGTTGGGGGCGGTATCAGCCCCAGCATTTT
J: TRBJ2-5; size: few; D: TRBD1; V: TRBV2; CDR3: CASGGQGALETQYF; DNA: TGTGCCAGCGGCGGCCAGGGGGCTTTGGAGACCCAGTACTTC
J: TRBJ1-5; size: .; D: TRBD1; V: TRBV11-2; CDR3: CASSLVGTGRTSNQPQHF; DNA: TGTGCCAGCAGCTTGGTGGGGACAGGGCGAACCTCCAATCAGCCCCAGCATTTT
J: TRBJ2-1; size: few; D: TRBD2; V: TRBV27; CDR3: CASSLIGASGRGYNEQFF; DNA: TGTGCCAGCAGTTTAATTGGGGCTAGCGGGAGAGGTTACAATGAGCAGTTCTTC
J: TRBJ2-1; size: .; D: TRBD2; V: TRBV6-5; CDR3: CARGTGGNNEQFF; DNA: TGTGCCAGGGGGACGGGGGGTAACAATGAGCAGTTCTTC
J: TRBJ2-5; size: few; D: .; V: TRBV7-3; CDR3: CASSQSGGETQYF; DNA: TGTGCCAGCAGCCAGAGCGGCGGAGAGACCCAGTACTTC
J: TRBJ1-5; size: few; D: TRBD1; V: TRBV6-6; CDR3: CASMETGGVEQPQHF; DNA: TGTGCCAGCATGGAAACAGGGGGCGTGGAACAGCCCCAGCATTTT
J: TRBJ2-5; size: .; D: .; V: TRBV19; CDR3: CASSIELGREETQYF; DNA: TGTGCCAGTAGTATCGAACTAGGACGGGAAGAGACCCAGTACTTC